This TCR beta chain was captured by sequencing in a study of control samples from healthy donors and cancer patients. Germline CDR1 SEHNR, CDR2 FQNEAQ (reference sequence). There are 12 residues in the CDR3. V was trimmed by 5 bases and J by 4 bases, leaving 9 bases between them. TCRdb's copy holds only in-frame clones and misses some; the assay was immunoSEQ multiplex PCR. This table holds 75,000 to 95,000 clones, 80% to 95% found once. This receptor was identified in a woman aged 25 to 39 in good health. The chain recombines TRBV7-9 with TRBJ2-7; possible D gene TRBD1, 5 bases. Input material: blood. The CDR3 DNA follows: TGTGCCAGCAGCCTCCAGGGATACGAGCAGTACTTC. It encodes CASSLQGYEQYF. The variable domain in full, completed from reference TRBV7-9 and TRBJ2-7, reads DTGVSQNPRHKITKRGQNVTFRCDPISEHNRLYWYRQTLGQGPEFLTYFQNEAQLEKSRLLSDRFSAERPKGSFSTLEIQRTEQGDSAMYLCASSLQGYEQYFGPGTRLTVT.